Presented here are 2 T cell receptor beta chains from one specimen sequenced in a study of T cells in Graves' hyperthyroidism and ophthalmopathy. Authors of the study amplified TCR beta CDR3 regions from RNA transcripts. When the TCR CDR3 underwent first-round RT-PCR, the HTBI primer set was used. TCRdb passed the multiplex PCR reads through MiXCR, listing each CDR3 protein once. The sample carries 550,000 to 650,000 distinct CDR3 sequences, about 15% recorded once. Material: blood. The receptors shown here come from a woman in her 30s with Graves' hyperthyroidism that later progressed to Graves' ophthalmopathy.

This clonotype was found many times. The chain joins TRBV5-8 to TRBJ1-1, with D uncertain. V lost 0 bases to trimming and J lost 0 bases, with 9 bases between them. Germline values: CDR1 SGHTS, CDR2 YDEGEE. The CDR3 is made up of 15 amino acids. This CDR3 reads CASSLAFPLNTEAFF. The CDR3 DNA reads as TGTGCCAGCAGCTTGGCCTTCCCACTGAACACTGAAGCTTTCTTT.

This clonotype was observed at least ten times. The V call is TRBV10-3, the J call TRBJ2-6; a weak D match, TRBD2 (7 bases). The CDR3 has 17 amino acids. Germline V gene lookup returns CDR1 ENHRY and CDR2 SYGVKD. Trimming stripped 4 bases from V and 2 bases from J, with 15 bases between. CDR3 in amino acids: CAISGSGGAAGANVLTF. DNA of the CDR3: TGTGCCATCAGTGGTTCTGGGGGGGCTGCTGGGGCCAACGTCCTGACTTTC.